The 29 T cell receptor beta chains in this list originate from one sample, sequenced in a study of T cell repertoires in cytomegalovirus infection. These receptors' antigens are unknown. TCRdb reanalysed the reads using MiXCR and keeps one entry per CDR3 protein. The data contain fewer than 950,000 distinct CDR3 sequences, around a third of them singletons. The source was cultured CD8+ T cells from PBMCs, collected from culture after CMV antigen stimulation. The receptors derive from a human donor in good health (CMV status not recorded). Some clones in this sample may be carry-over from other donors' samples.

This clonotype showed up just a few times. The chain has TRBV5-1 and TRBJ2-2; 9 bases line up with TRBD1. Germline CDR1 reads SGHRS; CDR2 reads YFSETQ. CDR3 length equals 15 residues. After removal of 4 bases from V and 7 bases from J, the junction contained 8 bases not matched to a gene. CDR3 in amino acids: CASSEPGQGFGELFF. In DNA, the CDR3 is TGCGCCAGCAGCGAACCGGGACAGGGATTCGGGGAGCTGTTTTTT.

The sample holds many counts of this clonotype. J is TRBJ2-1 and V is TRBV4-1; 11 bases line up with TRBD2. This CDR3 has 15 amino acids. Losses at the gene ends were 0 bases for V and 9 bases for J; bases not matched to a gene: 4. Per germline, CDR1 MGHRA and CDR2 YSYEKL. The CDR3 DNA is TGCGCCAGCAGCCAAGAACTAGCGGGGGCTGGTGAGCAGTTCTTC. It yields the protein CASSQELAGAGEQFF.

V and J are TRBV7-8 and TRBJ2-2; D call uncertain. The CDR3 is 13 residues long. The germline V gene has CDR1 SGHVS and CDR2 FQNEAQ. V lost 8 bases, J lost 2 bases, and 9 bases lay in between. CDR3 sequence reads: CASLHGNTGELFF. CDR3 bases: TGTGCCAGCCTCCATGGTAACACCGGGGAGCTGTTTTTT. Full variable domain (outside the CDR3, taken from reference TRBV7-8 and TRBJ2-2): GAGVSQSPRYKVAKRGQDVALRCDPISGHVSLFWYQQALGQGPEFLTYFQNEAQLDKSGLPSDRFFAERPEGSVSTLKIQRTQQEDSAVYLCASLHGNTGELFFGEGSRLTVL.

J is TRBJ2-5 and V is TRBV2; TRBD2 agrees at 10 bases. The CDR3 contains 14 residues. Trimming cost V 11 bases and J 4 bases; bases outside gene matches: 10. CDR1 and CDR2 from the germline V gene are SNHLY and FYNNEI. The DNA of the CDR3 is TGTGCCGTCCTAGCGGGGGCAAGCAGAGAGACCCAGTACTTC. This codes for CAVLAGASRETQYF.

Here the CDR3 reads CARALEGKVSGAFF. CDR3 bases: TGTGCCAGGGCCCTGGAAGGAAAGGTATCCGGAGCTTTCTTT. V and J are TRBV2 and TRBJ1-1; the D is unclear. CDR1 is SNHLY, CDR2 FYNNEI, per germline. Trimming stripped 9 bases from V and 10 bases from J, with 24 bases between. The CDR3 is 14 amino acids.

V usage is TRBV2 and J usage is TRBJ2-3; D is uncertain. CDR3 size: 13 residues. Germline loops: CDR1 SNHLY, CDR2 FYNNEI. Trimming took off 7 bases at V and 2 bases at J, with 10 bases between the two ends. The CDR3 loop reads CASIGRYTDTQYF. For the CDR3, the DNA is TGTGCCAGCATCGGACGGTACACAGATACGCAGTATTTT.

The chain is built from TRBV14 and TRBJ1-1; D remains ambiguous. CDR1 SGHDN and CDR2 FVKESK come from the germline V gene. The CDR3 sequence is 12 residues long. The V gene lost 0 bases and the J gene lost 8 bases, with 7 bases spanning the gap. This chain's CDR3 is CASSQDLAEAFF. The DNA for the CDR3 is TGTGCCAGCAGCCAAGATTTGGCAGAAGCTTTCTTT.

The chain recombines TRBV27 with TRBJ2-1, with 11 positions matching TRBD2. The CDR3 has 16 residues. Germline trimming cut 2 bases from V and 7 bases from J; bases unmatched to any gene: 7. Looked up from germline, CDR1 is MNHEY and CDR2 is SMNVEV (reference sequence). The CDR3 bases are TGTGCCAGCAGTTTAGCGATAGCGGGGGGGCGTAATGAGCAGTTCTTC. As protein: CASSLAIAGGRNEQFF.

This clonotype was observed a few times. The chain joins TRBV15 to TRBJ1-1; D is uncertain. V was clipped by 3 bases and J by 1 base, with 6 bases between them. The germline V gene encodes CDR1 LNHNV and CDR2 YYDKDF (reference sequence). CDR3 length: 13 residues. CDR3 in amino acids: CATSSNGNTEAFF. CDR3 coding DNA: TGTGCCACCAGCAGTAATGGGAACACTGAAGCTTTCTTT.

The chain couples TRBV29-1 to TRBJ1-3, with TRBD1 matching 8 bases. Germline values: CDR1 SQVTM, CDR2 ANQGSEA. The CDR3 is 15 residues long. V lost 3 bases and J lost 2; bases outside the gene matches: 6. In DNA, the CDR3 is TGCAGCGTTGAGGACAGGGTCAAGCCTGGAAACACCATATATTTT. Residues: CSVEDRVKPGNTIYF. The whole variable domain, remainder taken from reference TRBV29-1 and TRBJ1-3, is SAVISQKPSRDICQRGTSLTIQCQVDSQVTMMFWYRQQPGQSLTLIATANQGSEATYESGFVIDKFPISRPNLTFSTLTVSNMSPEDSSIYLCSVEDRVKPGNTIYFGEGSWLTVV.

This clonotype showed up many times. The CDR3 DNA reads TGTGCCAGCAGCTCCGAGGGCCTAGCGGGGGGGTACAATGAGCAGTTCTTC. Translating gives CASSSEGLAGGYNEQFF. The chain combines TRBV7-6 with TRBJ2-1; 12 bases map to TRBD2. Germline CDR1 and CDR2: SGHVS and FNYEAQ. This CDR3 is built from 17 residues. The trim removed 4 bases at V and 4 bases at J, leaving 8 bases unmatched.

The sample holds a few counts of this clonotype. The chain links TRBV6-5 to TRBJ2-3; the D gene is possibly TRBD1 (5 bases). CDR3 length: 17 residues. Germline lookup yields CDR1 MNHEY and CDR2 SVGAGI. V was shortened by 0 bases and J by 0 bases, with 13 bases between the two germline ends. Written as DNA, the CDR3 is TGTGCCAGCAGTTACTCGGGGCACTCAACTAGCACAGATACGCAGTATTTT. It is translated as CASSYSGHSTSTDTQYF.

The chain uses TRBV20-1 and TRBJ2-1; 13 nucleotides agree with TRBD2. The germline CDR1 and CDR2 sequences are DFQATT and SNEGSKA (reference sequence). The CDR3 is 17 residues long. V was pared by 0 bases and J by 8 bases, with 10 bases of the junction left unmatched. The CDR3 loop is CSARDILAGGMWDEQFF. For the CDR3, the DNA is TGCAGTGCTAGAGACATACTAGCGGGGGGGATGTGGGATGAGCAGTTCTTC.

This chain joins TRBV7-6 and TRBJ1-5, with D maybe TRBD1 (6 bases). The CDR3 has 15 amino acids. Trimming cost V 5 bases and J 0 bases, with 11 bases left between them. Germline lookup yields CDR1 SGHVS and CDR2 FNYEAQ. The CDR3 DNA reads TGTGCCAGCAGCCCCAGGGGTTCTAGCAATCAGCCCCAGCATTTT. Its protein is CASSPRGSSNQPQHF. The full variable domain, its missing parts supplied by reference TRBV7-6 and TRBJ1-5, is GAGVSQSPRYKVTKRGQDVALRCDPISGHVSLYWYRQALGQGPEFLTYFNYEAQQDKSGLPNDRFSAERPEGSISTLTIQRTEQRDSAMYRCASSPRGSSNQPQHFGDGTRLSIL.

J is TRBJ2-5 and V is TRBV7-2, with 7 bases lining up with TRBD2. V lost 4 bases and J lost 5; bases outside the gene matches: 13. Per germline, CDR1 SGHTA and CDR2 FQGNSA. The CDR3 consists of 16 residues. The DNA for the CDR3 is TGTGCCAGCAGCTCTTATGGCGGGGGATTCTTCGAGACCCAGTACTTC. This codes for CASSSYGGGFFETQYF.

This clonotype was found a few times. The chain joins TRBV6-1 to TRBJ1-2; TRBD1 agrees at 7 bases. The CDR3 is 18 residues long. J was trimmed by 2 bases and V by 5 bases; bases with no gene match: 17. Germline CDR1 MNHNS, CDR2 SASEGT. The DNA of the CDR3 is TGTGCCAGCAGTTATCTTGCAGGGGGAATGGGCACCAACTATGGCTACACCTTC. Its protein product is CASSYLAGGMGTNYGYTF.

This sequence joins TRBV6-1 and TRBJ2-5, with TRBD2 identical over 8 bases. The CDR3 spans 14 residues. Germline assignment: CDR1 MNHNS and CDR2 SASEGT. The V and J ends lost 6 bases and 7 bases, in that order; junction bases with no gene match: 10. CDR3 in amino acids: CASRPLRGDPTQYF. CDR3 nucleotide sequence: TGTGCCAGCAGACCTCTGCGGGGGGACCCGACCCAGTACTTC.

The V call is TRBV2, the J call TRBJ1-5; perhaps TRBD1 as D (6 bases). Trimming cost V 3 bases and J 6 bases, with 9 bases left between them. The V gene's germline CDR1 is SNHLY and CDR2 FYNNEI. The CDR3 totals 13 residues. This chain's CDR3 is CASSEGRGQPQHF. CDR3 coding DNA: TGTGCCAGCAGTGAGGGCAGGGGTCAGCCCCAGCATTTT.

This clonotype appeared a few times. The gene calls are TRBV11-1 and TRBJ2-3; D possibly corresponds to TRBD2 (5 bases). Germline-derived CDR1 and CDR2 are SGHAT and FQDESV (reference sequence). V lost 0 bases and J 10 bases, leaving 11 bases between the germline ends. The CDR3 has 13 amino acids. The CDR3, as DNA: TGTGCCAGCAGCTTAGCGAAAGTCGGGGCGCAGTATTTT. This translates into CASSLAKVGAQYF.

V usage is TRBV19 and J usage is TRBJ1-5, with TRBD1 identical over 7 bases. With 9 bases clipped from V and 0 bases from J, the junction kept 11 bases outside the gene matches. The length of the CDR3 is 16 residues. CDR1 LNHDA and CDR2 SQIVND come from the germline V gene (reference sequence). The CDR3 sequence is CASGQELFNSNQPQHF. The DNA of the CDR3 is TGTGCCAGCGGACAGGAACTCTTCAATAGCAATCAGCCCCAGCATTTT.

The chain links TRBV4-1 to TRBJ1-2; D not resolved. In germline, CDR1 is MGHRA, CDR2 YSYEKL. The CDR3 length is 17 residues. Trimming took 4 bases from V and 0 from J, leaving 18 bases between them. DNA of the CDR3: TGCGCCAGCAGCCCCCCCCCGGCCGTCCCAACTAACTATGGCTACACCTTC. As protein: CASSPPPAVPTNYGYTF.

Remarks on this clonotype: At one boundary the junction diverges from the germline segment, which might be a read error. CDR3 sequence (DNA): TGTACCAGCAGCCTCCTAGGGCCACGCGGCAATCAGCCCCAGCATTTT. Translation gives CTSSLLGPRGNQPQHF. J is TRBJ1-5 and V is TRBV4-2; no reliable D call. Germline CDR1 LGHNA, CDR2 YNFKEQ. The CDR3 is 16 residues long.

V and J are TRBV7-9 and TRBJ1-6; the D gene is possibly TRBD1 (6 bases). CDR1 SEHNR and CDR2 FQNEAQ come from the germline V gene (reference sequence). This CDR3 spans 12 amino acids. The V end was cut by 6 bases, the J end by 10 bases, with 10 bases between. The CDR3 reads CASRAGHSPLHF. The CDR3 nucleotides are TGTGCCAGCAGGGCGGGACACTCACCCCTCCACTTT.

There are many counts of this clonotype. The chain combines TRBV7-8 with TRBJ1-5; D is unresolved. The CDR3 extends over 16 amino acids. The V and J ends lost 8 bases and 0 bases respectively, with 17 bases between them. CDR1 and CDR2 (germline): SGHVS, FQNEAQ. This chain's CDR3 is CASGAGKDFSNQPQHF. The CDR3, as DNA: TGTGCCAGCGGAGCTGGGAAAGACTTTAGCAATCAGCCCCAGCATTTT.

This clonotype came up many times. The rearrangement links TRBV7-6 to TRBJ2-3; D is unresolved. Germline V gene sequence: CDR1 SGHVS, CDR2 FNYEAQ. The CDR3 is 16 residues long. V was clipped by 5 bases and J by 0 bases, with 15 bases between them. The CDR3 loop reads CASSPSSISSTDTQYF. For the CDR3, the DNA is TGTGCCAGCAGCCCTTCCTCGATCTCTAGCACAGATACGCAGTATTTT.

This clonotype was counted between two and nine times. This rearrangement joins TRBV5-4 to TRBJ1-3; possible D gene TRBD1, 5 bases. Trimming stripped 0 bases from V and 4 bases from J, with 8 bases between. This CDR3 comprises 14 residues. The V gene's germline CDR1 is SGHNT and CDR2 YYREEE (reference sequence). CDR3 region: CASSLGRGGNTIYF. CDR3 nucleotides: TGTGCCAGCAGCTTGGGTCGGGGGGGAAACACCATATATTTT.

The chain uses TRBV18 and TRBJ2-1, with a possible D match to TRBD2 (6 bases). V lost 3 bases, J lost 3 bases, and 15 bases lay in between. The germline CDR1 and CDR2 sequences are KGHSH and LQKENI. This CDR3 contains 16 residues. The CDR3 nucleotides read TGTGCCAGCTCACCGGGAGCTAGCGTCAGCTACAATGAGCAGTTCTTC. Protein product: CASSPGASVSYNEQFF.

This clonotype has at least ten counts. The chain uses TRBV6-1 and TRBJ1-5, with D unresolved. Per germline, CDR1 MNHNS and CDR2 SASEGT. V was pared by 2 bases and J by 6 bases, with 11 bases between. There are 14 residues in the CDR3. The CDR3 DNA sequence: TGTGCCAGCAGTGAAACCGCGATGGGTCAGCCCCAGCATTTT. Protein: CASSETAMGQPQHF.

The chain recombines TRBV6-1 with TRBJ2-1; D is unresolved. Germline loops: CDR1 MNHNS, CDR2 SASEGT. This CDR3 has 13 amino acids. Trimming shortened V by 11 bases and J by 0 bases, and 11 bases separated the two germline ends. CDR3 DNA: TGTGCCGCTTCCTTGAGCTCCTACAATGAGCAGTTCTTC. It is translated as CAASLSSYNEQFF.